This TCR beta chain was observed in a study of early T cells in non-severe SARS-CoV-2 infection. Broader study findings: Missing private and CD4 specificities, VDJdb matching favored anti-spike CD8 responses.

The germline V gene has CDR1 SQVTM and CDR2 ANQGSEA. The CDR3 sequence is 12 residues long. The V gene lost 5 bases and the J gene lost 5 bases, with 12 bases spanning the gap. Unique molecular identifiers were added to individual cDNA molecules. MiXCR was run by TCRdb on the 5' RACE reads, yielding one entry per CDR3 protein. The sample includes around 64,000 distinct CDR3 sequences, approximately 10% seen only once; the top ten take 5.7%. For this clonotype: Its antigen is unknown.

The clonotype originates from an adult who was a healthcare worker with PCR-confirmed SARS-CoV-2 infection or an uninfected control (not recorded which). The rearrangement joins TRBV29-1 to TRBJ1-1; D is ambiguous. The specimen was whole blood, collected at baseline. The CDR3 sequence is CSVSGSETEAFF. Written as DNA, the CDR3 is TGCAGCGTTAGCGGGTCTGAGACTGAAGCTTTCTTT. Looking up the rest from reference TRBV29-1 and TRBJ1-1 gives the full variable domain: SAVISQKPSRDICQRGTSLTIQCQVDSQVTMMFWYRQQPGQSLTLIATANQGSEATYESGFVIDKFPISRPNLTFSTLTVSNMSPEDSSIYLCSVSGSETEAFFGQGTRLTVV.